The 32 T cell receptor beta chains listed next were all sequenced from one sample in a study of T-cell reconstitution after alpha-beta-depleted transplantation in children. The TCRbeta library incorporated unique molecular identifiers. TCRdb re-derived calls from the PCR reads in MiXCR, one entry per CDR3 protein. The table records about 110,000 distinct CDR3 sequences, about 6.4% of them present only once. The source was PBMCs, mostly from graft donor cells, collected 360 days after TCRalphabeta/CD19-depleted stem cell transplant. These receptors all stem from a male patient aged 2 to 10 who had a stem cell transplant for acute lymphoblastic leukemia, so the T cells may come from the graft donor.

J is TRBJ2-7 and V is TRBV9; 7 bases are shared with TRBD1. The CDR3 covers 14 residues. Trimming removed 0 bases from V and 4 bases from J; junction bases left unmatched: 4. Per germline, CDR1 SGDLS and CDR2 YYNGEE. This CDR3 reads CASSVGDRVYEQYF. Written as DNA, the CDR3 is TGTGCCAGCAGCGTAGGTGACAGGGTTTACGAGCAGTACTTC.

Many counts were recorded for this clonotype. J is TRBJ2-3 and V is TRBV6-2 or TRBV6-3; a possible D gene is TRBD1 (5 bases). The CDR3 extends over 14 amino acids. V was clipped by 2 bases and J by 3 bases, with 9 bases between them. CDR1 is MNHEY, CDR2 SVGEGT, per germline. In DNA form, the CDR3 reads TGTGCCAGCAGTTACCCTCGACAGACAGATACGCAGTATTTT. Residues: CASSYPRQTDTQYF.

In the case of this clonotype: One end of the junction is discordant with germline, which a read error may explain. This chain links TRBV9 with TRBJ2-5, with a tentative D call TRBD1 (6 bases). The CDR3 is 14 amino acids. Germline V gene data show CDR1 as SGDLS and CDR2 as YYNGEE. The CDR3 spells CASSSTGYGETHYF. In DNA form, the CDR3 reads TGTGCCAGCAGCTCCACAGGGTACGGAGAGACCCATTACTTC.

This clonotype was seen many times. The genes are TRBV9 and TRBJ2-1, with D perhaps TRBD1 (6 bases). The CDR3 runs to 15 residues. CDR1 and CDR2 from the germline V gene are SGDLS and YYNGEE. V lost 3 bases and J 2 bases, leaving 12 bases between the germline ends. CDR3 sequence (DNA): TGTGCCAGCAGCGCACAGGGACCTCCCTACAATGAGCAGTTCTTC. Its translation is CASSAQGPPYNEQFF.

Many counts were recorded for this clonotype. One end of the junction does not line up with germline, which may come from a read error. The chain carries TRBV6-1 and TRBJ2-1, with TRBD2 identical over 11 bases. The CDR3 loop spans 16 amino acids. Looked up from germline, CDR1 is MNHNS and CDR2 is SASEGT. This CDR3 reads CSTRDGRLAGYNEQFF. CDR3 in DNA: TGCTCCACCCGGGACGGCCGACTAGCGGGGTACAATGAGCAGTTCTTC.

This clonotype was seen a few times. The chain uses TRBV4-3 and TRBJ1-2, with D unresolved. The germline CDR1 and CDR2 sequences are LGHNA and YSLEER. CDR3 length: 15 residues. V was cut by 0 bases and J by 5 bases, with 13 bases left in between. This chain's CDR3 is CASSQEAFPGYGYTF. The CDR3 nucleotides are TGCGCCAGCAGCCAAGAGGCTTTTCCGGGGTATGGCTACACCTTC.

The genes are TRBV27 and TRBJ1-1, with 7 nucleotides matching TRBD1. The CDR3 spans 14 residues. CDR1 and CDR2 from the germline V gene are MNHEY and SMNVEV (reference sequence). The V segment lost 0 bases and the J segment 5 bases; nucleotides outside the gene matches: 3. As DNA, the CDR3 is TGTGCCAGCAGTTTATCGGACAGGACTACTGAAGCTTTCTTT. Amino acids: CASSLSDRTTEAFF.

This clonotype was picked up a small number of times. CDR3 sequence reads: CASSLGTSGDTDTQYF. Here the CDR3 DNA reads TGTGCCAGCAGCTTGGGGACTAGCGGGGACACAGATACGCAGTATTTT. This rearrangement joins TRBV5-8 to TRBJ2-3; 12 bases are shared with TRBD2. CDR3 size: 16 residues. Trimming at V came to 0 bases and at J to 2 bases, leaving 1 base not matched to a gene. The germline V gene has CDR1 SGHTS and CDR2 YDEGEE.

This clonotype was counted many times. The rearrangement uses TRBV29-1 and TRBJ1-2; D is possibly TRBD1 (5 bases). The germline CDR1 and CDR2 sequences are SQVTM and ANQGSEA. The CDR3 extends over 15 amino acids. The ends were cut back, 4 bases at V and 6 bases at J, with 21 bases in the middle. This CDR3 reads CSVGDRDSGGHGYTF. The CDR3 DNA is TGCAGCGTTGGGGATCGGGACTCCGGAGGGCATGGCTACACCTTC.

The gene calls are TRBV20-1 and TRBJ2-7; D gene uncertain. The germline V gene has CDR1 DFQATT and CDR2 SNEGSKA (reference sequence). This CDR3 contains 13 residues. Trimming cost V 5 bases and J 0 bases, with 11 bases left between them. The CDR3 loop is CSAPVPRSYEQYF. CDR3 nucleotides: TGCAGTGCTCCCGTCCCTCGCTCCTACGAGCAGTACTTC.

This clonotype was observed at least ten times. The V gene is TRBV20-1, the J gene TRBJ1-2, with 8 bases fitting TRBD1. CDR3 length: 12 amino acids. With 4 bases clipped from V and 5 bases from J, the junction kept 3 bases outside the gene matches. CDR1 is DFQATT, CDR2 SNEGSKA, per germline (reference sequence). CDR3 in amino acids: CSATGGWYGYTF. The CDR3 DNA follows: TGCAGTGCTACAGGGGGCTGGTATGGCTACACCTTC.

This clonotype was seen ten or more times. The rearrangement links TRBV20-1 to TRBJ2-3; TRBD2 is a possible D gene (5 bases). Trimming stripped 5 bases from V and 3 bases from J, with 12 bases between. Germline V lookup: CDR1 DFQATT, CDR2 SNEGSKA (reference sequence). The CDR3 length is 13 residues. The CDR3: CSASRGSTDTQYF. DNA for the CDR3: TGCAGTGCTTCCCGAGGGAGTACAGATACGCAGTATTTT.

The table lists this clonotype with many counts. The chain combines TRBV20-1 with TRBJ2-7; the match to TRBD1 covers 11 bases. The CDR3 covers 14 residues. V gave up 3 bases and J gave up 3 bases; unmatched junction bases: 4. Germline CDR1 reads DFQATT; CDR2 reads SNEGSKA (reference sequence). The CDR3 sequence is CSARPGQGGYEQYF. Written as DNA, the CDR3 is TGCAGTGCTAGGCCGGGACAGGGGGGCTACGAGCAGTACTTC.

This clonotype was counted ten times or more. This chain joins TRBV4-1 and TRBJ2-1; perhaps TRBD2 as D (6 bases). CDR3 length equals 15 residues. CDR1 is MGHRA, CDR2 YSYEKL, per germline. V was cut by 4 bases and J by 10 bases, with 20 bases left in between. DNA of the CDR3: TGCGCCAGCAGCCTTTTATCCGGGACTGGAGGGGAGCAGTTCTTC. Its protein is CASSLLSGTGGEQFF.

The chain couples TRBV27 to TRBJ2-5, with D perhaps matching TRBD1 (6 bases). CDR1 is MNHEY and CDR2 is SMNVEV in the germline V gene (reference sequence). Trimming cost V 2 bases and J 5 bases, with 12 bases left between them. The CDR3 is 14 amino acids. CDR3 coding DNA: TGTGCCAGCAGTTTACGCCGGACAGCTGAGACCCAGTACTTC. It codes for CASSLRRTAETQYF.

This clonotype came up many times. V gene TRBV6-5 combines with J gene TRBJ1-1; D gene uncertain. Trimming stripped 6 bases from V and 4 bases from J, with 12 bases between. CDR3 length: 13 residues. Germline V gene sequence: CDR1 MNHEY, CDR2 SVGAGI. CDR3 coding DNA: TGTGCCAGCAGGGGTTACGGCGGCACTGAAGCTTTCTTT. Translating gives CASRGYGGTEAFF.

This clonotype was recorded at least ten times. The rearrangement joins TRBV7-9 to TRBJ2-7, with D perhaps being TRBD1 or TRBD2 (7 bases each). CDR1 and CDR2 (germline): SEHNR, FQNEAQ (reference sequence). The CDR3 is 17 amino acids. Trimming cost V 0 bases and J 5 bases, with 20 bases left between them. This CDR3 is CASSLARGRQGFNEQYF. The DNA for the CDR3 is TGTGCCAGCAGCTTAGCGCGGGGGAGACAGGGATTTAACGAGCAGTACTTC.

In its sample, this clonotype was seen a few times. This sequence joins TRBV2 and TRBJ2-1; D not certain. The CDR3 loop spans 14 amino acids. V lost 1 base and J lost 6, with 10 bases in between. Germline CDR1 reads SNHLY; CDR2 reads FYNNEI. The CDR3 here is CASSEDLVGNEQFF. CDR3 DNA sequence: TGTGCCAGCAGTGAAGACCTTGTGGGCAATGAGCAGTTCTTC.

This clonotype was counted at least ten times. The chain uses TRBV28 and TRBJ2-7; 11 bases are a match to TRBD1. The CDR3 loop spans 16 amino acids. The V segment lost 3 bases and the J segment 2 bases; nucleotides outside the gene matches: 6. The germline gives CDR1 MDHEN, CDR2 SYDVKM. CDR3 region: CASSFPRDRGAYEQYF. CDR3 bases: TGTGCCAGCAGTTTCCCCAGGGACAGGGGGGCCTACGAGCAGTACTTC. The full variable domain, completed using reference TRBV28 and TRBJ2-7, is DVKVTQSSRYLVKRTGEKVFLECVQDMDHENMFWYRQDPGLGLRLIYFSYDVKMKEKGDIPEGYSVSREKKERFSLILESASTNQTSMYLCASSFPRDRGAYEQYFGPGTRLTVT.

The J gene is TRBJ2-5, the V gene TRBV6-5; 9 bases align to TRBD1. After removal of 2 bases from V and 5 bases from J, the junction contained 3 bases not matched to a gene. CDR1 is MNHEY, CDR2 SVGAGI, per germline. This CDR3 region has 14 residues. The CDR3 here is CASSYGDRVETQYF. The CDR3 DNA sequence: TGTGCCAGCAGTTACGGGGACAGGGTGGAGACCCAGTACTTC.

The table lists this clonotype with many counts. The CDR3 region has the DNA TGTGCCAGCAGTCCCTTCGGACTAGCGGTGAACACCGGGGAGCTGTTTTTT. Amino acids: CASSPFGLAVNTGELFF. The chain links TRBV6-2 or TRBV6-3 to TRBJ2-2, with TRBD2 matching over 10 bases. The CDR3 runs to 17 residues. The germline CDR1 and CDR2 sequences are MNHEY and SVGEGT. Trimming at V came to 5 bases and at J to 1 base, leaving 7 bases not matched to a gene.

The V and J genes are TRBV5-1 and TRBJ2-3, with D perhaps being TRBD1 or TRBD2 (6 bases each). The germline V and J ends were trimmed by 0 bases and 2 bases, with 10 bases remaining between them. In germline, CDR1 is SGHRS, CDR2 YFSETQ. The CDR3 consists of 15 residues. The CDR3 region has the DNA TGCGCCAGCAGCTTGGTAGGGGGGTTCACAGATACGCAGTATTTT. It specifies CASSLVGGFTDTQYF. Based on the CDR3 plus reference TRBV5-1 and TRBJ2-3, the full variable domain is KAGVTQTPRYLIKTRGQQVTLSCSPISGHRSVSWYQQTPGQGLQFLFEYFSETQRNKGNFPGRFSGRQFSNSRSEMNVSTLELGDSALYLCASSLVGGFTDTQYFGPGTRLTVL.

The gene calls are TRBV28 and TRBJ1-2, with TRBD1 as a possible D gene (5 bases). V dropped 2 bases and J dropped 4 bases, with 11 bases sitting between them. The germline V gene encodes CDR1 MDHEN and CDR2 SYDVKM. This CDR3 has 14 amino acids. The CDR3 bases are TGTGCCAGCAGTTTAGGGGGATCGATCTATGGCTACACCTTC. It is translated as CASSLGGSIYGYTF.

This clonotype showed up many times. This rearrangement joins TRBV4-1 to TRBJ2-7, with D unresolved. V shed 1 base and J shed 2 bases, with 9 bases lying between them. CDR3 length equals 14 residues. CDR1 MGHRA and CDR2 YSYEKL come from the germline V gene. CDR3 sequence reads: CASSQGKGTYEQYF. The CDR3 DNA reads as TGCGCCAGCAGCCAAGGAAAAGGAACCTACGAGCAGTACTTC.

This clonotype was counted many times. The genes are TRBV29-1 and TRBJ2-7, with 8 bases aligning to TRBD1. V gave up 1 base and J gave up 5 bases; unmatched junction bases: 10. The germline CDR1 and CDR2 sequences are SQVTM and ANQGSEA. The CDR3 extends over 15 amino acids. CDR3: CSVEGPGQGIHEQYF. CDR3 nucleotides: TGCAGCGTTGAAGGGCCAGGACAGGGAATACACGAGCAGTACTTC.

This clonotype occurred many times. This chain links TRBV14 with TRBJ1-3; no clear D gene. The V end was cut by 4 bases, the J end by 8 bases, with 12 bases between. The germline CDR1 and CDR2 sequences are SGHDN and FVKESK. CDR3 length equals 13 residues. CDR3 amino acids: CASSRTRRDTIYF. The DNA for the CDR3 is TGTGCCAGCAGCCGAACGAGAAGAGACACCATATATTTT.

This clonotype has a count of ten or more. The chain has TRBV10-3 and TRBJ2-7; 9 bases fit TRBD1. Germline loops: CDR1 ENHRY, CDR2 SYGVKD. The V gene end was trimmed by 4 bases and the J gene end by 2 bases; junction bases not matched to a gene: 3. This CDR3 is 14 amino acids long. This CDR3 is CAISGGQGTYEQYF. In DNA form, the CDR3 reads TGTGCCATCAGTGGGGGACAGGGTACCTACGAGCAGTACTTC.

The table lists this clonotype with many counts. The J gene is TRBJ2-7, the V gene TRBV9, with TRBD1 matching over 7 bases. Trimming removed 0 bases from V and 1 base from J; junction bases left unmatched: 4. Germline loops: CDR1 SGDLS, CDR2 YYNGEE. This CDR3 spans 15 amino acids. Here the CDR3 DNA reads TGTGCCAGCAGCGTAGCGTCACAGGGGTCCTACGAGCAGTACTTC. Protein product: CASSVASQGSYEQYF.

In its sample, this clonotype was seen many times. This chain connects TRBV9 to TRBJ2-7; perhaps TRBD1 as D (6 bases). From germline, CDR1 is SGDLS and CDR2 YYNGEE. V gave up 5 bases and J gave up 3 bases, with 18 bases separating them. The length of the CDR3 is 15 residues. CDR3: CASSPTGQGNYEQYF. CDR3 nucleotides: TGTGCCAGCAGTCCCACCGGGCAGGGGAACTACGAGCAGTACTTC.

This clonotype occurred many times. This rearrangement joins TRBV20-1 to TRBJ2-7; possibly TRBD1 or TRBD2 for D (5 bases each). Germline V gene lookup returns CDR1 DFQATT and CDR2 SNEGSKA (reference sequence). V was pared by 2 bases and J by 3 bases, with 11 bases between. CDR3 length: 13 residues. CDR3 sequence reads: CSARPGGFYEQYF. The CDR3 coding sequence is TGCAGTGCTAGACCTGGGGGTTTCTACGAGCAGTACTTC.

The chain recombines TRBV6-5 with TRBJ1-2; D remains unclear. Germline CDR1 MNHEY, CDR2 SVGAGI. The CDR3 length is 12 residues. Trimming stripped 6 bases from V and 8 bases from J, with 13 bases between. Here the CDR3 DNA reads TGTGCCAGCAGCCCCGGACGCCGGGGCTACACCTTC. Residues: CASSPGRRGYTF.

This sequence joins TRBV5-1 and TRBJ2-2, with unresolved D. CDR1 and CDR2 from the germline V gene are SGHRS and YFSETQ. Trimming took off 4 bases at V and 2 bases at J, with 6 bases between the two ends. This CDR3 is built from 13 residues. DNA for the CDR3: TGCGCCAGCAGCGAAGGTAACACCGGGGAGCTGTTTTTT. Amino acids: CASSEGNTGELFF.